This T cell receptor (beta chain) comes out of a study of T cell responses to AZD1222 COVID-19 vaccine. Assay: immunoSEQ multiplex PCR; the TCRdb copy retains only in-frame clones and omits some. The sample includes some 110,000 clones, roughly 91% of them seen just once. The junction had 7 bases not matched to a gene; V was cut back by 6 bases and J by 4 bases. CDR3 length: 14 residues. The germline V gene encodes CDR1 MNHEY and CDR2 SMNVEV (reference sequence). This chain links TRBV27 with TRBJ2-7; 9 nucleotides line up with TRBD2. Here the sequenced sample was peripheral blood, taken on day 0 of AZD1222 vaccination. The TCR sequence derives from an adult in good health. CDR3 loop: CASSPGLAMYEQYF. The CDR3 DNA reads TGTGCCAGCAGCCCGGGACTAGCAATGTACGAGCAGTACTTC.